The TCR beta chain described here comes from a study of blood T cells in healthy people across ages. Findings and limits, study-wide: Naive CD4+ cells and diversity were both higher in long-lived donors than in aged donors.

At least ten counts were recorded for this clonotype. Its specificity is not known. With each sample, at least 5 micrograms of total RNA were extracted. Germline CDR1 reads PRHDT; CDR2 reads FYEKMQ (reference sequence). V lost 3 bases to trimming and J lost 4 bases, with 12 bases between them. CDR3 length equals 14 residues. Using a J-beta primer mix together with a sample-barcoded 5' primer, a second PCR was run for roughly 7 to 11 cycles. A template-switch adaptor that had 12 random nucleotides put a tag on each cDNA molecule. TCRdb fed the 5' RACE reads into MiXCR, producing one record per CDR3 protein. In the table there are under 1,100,000 distinct CDR3 sequences, approximately 26% of which are singletons. The sample was also reused in another study, on T cells of mothers and their children.

This clonotype was sampled from a girl aged 2-10 years in good health. The sample taken for sequencing was blood. V is TRBV13 and J is TRBJ1-1; maybe TRBD1 (5 bases). The CDR3 loop reads CASSLVGGSTEAFF. In nucleotides, the CDR3 is TGTGCCAGCAGCTTGGTGGGGGGTTCCACTGAAGCTTTCTTT.